The rows below give T cell receptor beta chains drawn from one sample of a study of spatial heterogeneity in lung cancer. Each CDR3 protein gets one entry after TCRdb re-called the 5' RACE reads with MiXCR. The sample carries a few thousand distinct CDR3 sequences, 19% recorded once. The sample consisted of PBMCs, taken at surgery. These receptors were taken from a male donor with early-stage non-small cell lung cancer. Each CDR3 is given with its conserved first and last residue.

TRBV9,TRBJ1-2,CASSVPGGRADGYTF
TRBV7-8,TRBJ2-1,CASSQGGAGETEQFF
TRBV14,TRBJ1-4,CASSLKAGAINEKLFF
TRBV29-1,TRBJ2-2,CSVAGLAGGYRAGELFF
TRBV9,TRBJ2-3,CASSAGGGAHIDPSTDTQYF
TRBV28,TRBJ2-5,CASSPGGNQETQYF
TRBV29-1,TRBJ2-7,CSVRAGESYEQYF
TRBV5-1,TRBJ2-5,CASSLQETQYF
TRBV12-3/TRBV12-4,TRBJ2-7,CASSPPLTSGATYEQYF
TRBV7-8,TRBJ1-5,CASGLGTGNNQPQHF
TRBV28,TRBJ2-7,CASSPGTGTHEQYF
TRBV7-2,TRBJ2-2,CASSLGSRSTNTGELFF
TRBV5-4,TRBJ1-2,CASSGDRAAWGGYTF
TRBV19,TRBJ2-1,CASRTGGGSPHEQFF
TRBV28,TRBJ1-2,CASGDGRYGYTF
TRBV5-1,TRBJ2-7,CASTSYEQYF
TRBV5-4,TRBJ2-7,CASSLVGQGVYEQYF
TRBV6-5,TRBJ2-7,CASSYGGGGYEQYF
TRBV6-2/TRBV6-3,TRBJ2-1,CASSYGTGTYNEQFF
TRBV7-2,TRBJ2-7,CASSYGQVYEQYF
TRBV7-9,TRBJ1-1,CASSSQGDTEAFF
TRBV10-3,TRBJ2-7,CAIRDSGSHSYEQYF
TRBV7-2,TRBJ2-7,CASSLGVRVGHEQYF
TRBV12-3/TRBV12-4,TRBJ2-1,CASSRGLAGGPNEQFF
TRBV30,TRBJ1-1,CAWGATAKRTEAFF
TRBV29-1,TRBJ2-3,CSVPGTSGRRDTQYF
TRBV10-2,TRBJ2-7,CASSGLAGGYEQYF
TRBV19,TRBJ1-1,CASSIGGASTEAFF
TRBV12-3/TRBV12-4,TRBJ2-1,CASSHGGASSYNEQFF
TRBV12-3/TRBV12-4,TRBJ1-5,CASSLAGNQPQHF
TRBV7-2,TRBJ2-5,CASSSGVHNKETQYF
TRBV6-5,TRBJ2-5,CASSYSLAGDETQYF
TRBV11-2,TRBJ2-7,CASSLLAGAYEQYF
TRBV7-2,TRBJ2-5,CASSLQGGSQETQYF
TRBV5-1,TRBJ2-1,CASSLEVGGAVSIF
TRBV10-3,TRBJ2-4,CAISSSTGAKNIQYF
TRBV4-1,TRBJ2-2,CASSQDKRKIAGSTGELFF
TRBV4-3,TRBJ2-1,CASSHTSGAFNEQFF
TRBV30,TRBJ1-5,CAWQDRVGQPQHF
TRBV6-2/TRBV6-3,TRBJ1-6,CASSPGGYRSPLHF
TRBV4-3,TRBJ1-1,CASSQDLGDTEAFF
TRBV2,TRBJ2-7,CASCPGLDYEQYF
TRBV20-1,TRBJ2-3,CSAHRVLAGRTDTQYF
TRBV6-4,TRBJ2-1,CASSPDRDYEQFF
TRBV6-5,TRBJ2-3,CASSPTGLLTDTQYF
TRBV7-2,TRBJ2-2,CASSAFGYTGELFF
TRBV11-2,TRBJ2-5,CASSLEAPVRETQYF
TRBV20-1,TRBJ2-5,CSAARGGQETQYF
TRBV20-1,TRBJ2-2,CSASEVPPGSCFF
TRBV9,TRBJ2-2,CASSVGVSGRLTNTGELFF
TRBV7-9,TRBJ2-1,CASSLPGAGFNEQFF
TRBV7-9,TRBJ2-5,CASSLDSGETQYF
TRBV28,TRBJ1-2,CASSYSVYGYTF
TRBV12-3/TRBV12-4,TRBJ2-7,CASSLTTVYEQYF
TRBV4-3,TRBJ1-2,CASSQDRWYRGGGYTF
TRBV19,TRBJ1-5,CASSIGYRGNQPQHF
TRBV20-1,TRBJ2-7,CSAGTGGRDEQYF
TRBV20-1,TRBJ2-7,CSARSTSGGAKSYEQYF
TRBV14,TRBJ2-7,CASSQSGFEQYF
TRBV6-1,TRBJ2-7,CASSAGTAIYEQYF